Here is one TCR beta chain with its context. Its cognate antigen is unknown. The donor group consisted entirely of healthy Caucasians. These data originate in a study of identical twins. Study results and limitations: Fewer insertions marked abundant cord blood beta clonotypes; young adult naive trended weakly, memory not at all.

TCRdb reanalysed the 5' RACE reads using MiXCR and keeps one entry per CDR3 protein. The table lists hundreds of thousands of distinct CDR3 sequences, 5.5% to 7% of them singletons. The V gene's germline CDR1 is MRHNA and CDR2 SNTAGT. The CDR3 spans 14 residues. V lost 2 bases and J lost 4, with 10 bases in between. These data were likewise used in another study, on yellow fever vaccine responses in identical twins.

The specimen was memory (CD45RO+) T cells sorted from blood. This chain uses TRBV6-4 with TRBJ2-3; the D gene is possibly TRBD2 (6 bases). This receptor was identified in a woman aged 18 to 35 in good health. CDR3 protein: CASSDGGDADTQYF. CDR3 coding DNA: TGTGCCAGCAGTGACGGAGGGGATGCAGATACGCAGTATTTT.